This TCR beta chain is from a study of blood T cells in healthy people across ages. Extractions gave at least 5.5 micrograms of total RNA per sample. PCR was performed a second time for about 7 to 11 cycles using a sample-barcoded 5' primer and a J-beta primer mix. TCRdb redid the calling of the 5' RACE reads with MiXCR, one entry per CDR3 protein. The sample records around 820,000 distinct CDR3 sequences, approximately 25% being singletons. Study results and caveats: Strong correlation linked observed beta diversity and percent naive T cells.

The germline V gene has CDR1 DFQATT and CDR2 SNEGSKA (reference sequence). This CDR3 is 16 amino acids long. Trimming removed 2 bases from V and 4 bases from J; junction bases left unmatched: 5. In the case of this clonotype: Its antigen is currently unknown.

These data were also reused for a study on T cells of mothers and their children. Per that paper: Related and unrelated pairs show TCR recombination output that thymic selection shapes similarly. No persistent microchimeric T cell clones were detected.

The clonotype comes from a boy aged 10-17 years in good health. This chain uses TRBV20-1 with TRBJ2-2; 12 bases match TRBD2. The sequencing sample was made of blood. CDR3 sequence (DNA): TGCAGTGCTAGATCTAGCGGGGGGGTAGTCACCGGGGAGCTGTTTTTT. Protein: CSARSSGGVVTGELFF.